The TCR beta chain under discussion was sequenced for a study of OX40 agonist ivuxolimab in advanced cancers. The wider study: Of the patients, three showed partial responses, one with hepatocellular carcinoma and two with cutaneous melanoma.

General study findings and limits: Expanded clones tended on average to be more numerous among CD8+ T cells than CD4+.

Trimming cost V 2 bases and J 4 bases, with 13 bases left between them. This CDR3 spans 14 amino acids. CDR1 is SGHKS and CDR2 is YYEKEE in the germline V gene (reference sequence). About this clone itself: Its antigen is still unknown.

Profiling relied on immunoSEQ multiplex PCR, and the TCRdb table lists in-frame clones only, not all of them. The sample holds about 47,000 clones, around 85% seen once. The clonotype comes from an adult with an advanced solid tumor such as melanoma, head and neck, liver or kidney cancer. The chain is built from TRBV5-5 and TRBJ2-7; D possibly corresponds to TRBD1 (6 bases). The specimen comprised CD4+ or CD8+ T cells sorted from blood, sampled in a trial of the OX40 agonist ivuxolimab. For the CDR3, the DNA is TGTGCCAGCAGCTTTTGGACAGTTTCGTACGAGCAGTACTTC. This sequence encodes CASSFWTVSYEQYF.